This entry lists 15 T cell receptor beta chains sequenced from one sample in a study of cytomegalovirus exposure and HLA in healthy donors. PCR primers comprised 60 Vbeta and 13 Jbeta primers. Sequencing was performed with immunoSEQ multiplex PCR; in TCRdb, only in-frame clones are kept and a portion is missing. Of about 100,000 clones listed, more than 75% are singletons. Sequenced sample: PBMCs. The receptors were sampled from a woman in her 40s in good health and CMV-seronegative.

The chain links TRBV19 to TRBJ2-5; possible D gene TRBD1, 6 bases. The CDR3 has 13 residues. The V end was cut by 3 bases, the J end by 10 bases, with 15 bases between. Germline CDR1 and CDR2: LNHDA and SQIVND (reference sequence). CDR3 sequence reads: CASSMGRGGGQYF. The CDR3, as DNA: TGTGCCAGTAGTATGGGCAGGGGCGGAGGCCAGTACTTC.

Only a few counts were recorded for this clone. CDR3 sequence reads: CASSLEPQNTIYF. The CDR3 DNA follows: TGTGCCAGCAGCTTAGAACCTCAGAACACCATATATTTT. The chain is built from TRBV7-2 and TRBJ1-3; D is unclear. Germline V lookup: CDR1 SGHTA, CDR2 FQGNSA. Trimming cost V 1 base and J 7 bases, with 8 bases left between them. The CDR3 loop spans 13 amino acids.

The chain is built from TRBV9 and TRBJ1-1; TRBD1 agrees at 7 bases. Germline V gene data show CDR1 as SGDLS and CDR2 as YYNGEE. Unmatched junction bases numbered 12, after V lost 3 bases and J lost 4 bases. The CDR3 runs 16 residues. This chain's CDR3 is CASSGQGTLRGTEAFF. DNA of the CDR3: TGTGCCAGCAGCGGACAGGGTACCCTCAGGGGCACTGAAGCTTTCTTT.

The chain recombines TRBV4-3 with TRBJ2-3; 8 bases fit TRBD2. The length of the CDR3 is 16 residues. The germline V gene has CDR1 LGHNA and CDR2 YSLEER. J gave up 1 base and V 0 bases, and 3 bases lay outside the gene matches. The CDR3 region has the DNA TGCGCCAGCAGCCAAGATTGGCGGGAGGGCACAGATACGCAGTATTTT. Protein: CASSQDWREGTDTQYF.

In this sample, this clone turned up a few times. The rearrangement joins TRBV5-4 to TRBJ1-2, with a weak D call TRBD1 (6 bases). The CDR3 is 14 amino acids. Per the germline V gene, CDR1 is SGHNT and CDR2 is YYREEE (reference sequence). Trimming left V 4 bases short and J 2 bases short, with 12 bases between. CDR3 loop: CASSLTGTNYGYTF. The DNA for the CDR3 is TGTGCCAGCAGCCTGACCGGGACAAACTATGGCTACACCTTC.

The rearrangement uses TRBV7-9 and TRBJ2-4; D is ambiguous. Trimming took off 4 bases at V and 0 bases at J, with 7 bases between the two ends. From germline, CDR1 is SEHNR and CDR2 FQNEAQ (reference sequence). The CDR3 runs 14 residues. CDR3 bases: TGTGCCAGCAGCTCCCAACTAGCCAAAAACATTCAGTACTTC. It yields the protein CASSSQLAKNIQYF.

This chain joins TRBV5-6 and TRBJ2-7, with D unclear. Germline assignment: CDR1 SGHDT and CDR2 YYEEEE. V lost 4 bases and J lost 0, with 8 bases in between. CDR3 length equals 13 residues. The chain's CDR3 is CASSPYGSYEQYF. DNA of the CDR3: TGTGCCAGCAGCCCCTACGGCTCCTACGAGCAGTACTTC.

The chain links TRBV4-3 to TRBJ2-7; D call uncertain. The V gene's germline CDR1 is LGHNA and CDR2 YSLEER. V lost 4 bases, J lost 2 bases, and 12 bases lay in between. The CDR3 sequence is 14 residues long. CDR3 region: CASSPERNPYEQYF. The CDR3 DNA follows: TGCGCCAGCAGCCCTGAGAGGAACCCCTACGAGCAGTACTTC.

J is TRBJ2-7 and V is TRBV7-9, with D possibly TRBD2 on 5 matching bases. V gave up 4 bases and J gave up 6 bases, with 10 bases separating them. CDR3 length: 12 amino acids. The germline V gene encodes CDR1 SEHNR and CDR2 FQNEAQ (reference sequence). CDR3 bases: TGTGCCAGCAGCTCCCTAGGGAGCGAGCAGTACTTC. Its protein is CASSSLGSEQYF.

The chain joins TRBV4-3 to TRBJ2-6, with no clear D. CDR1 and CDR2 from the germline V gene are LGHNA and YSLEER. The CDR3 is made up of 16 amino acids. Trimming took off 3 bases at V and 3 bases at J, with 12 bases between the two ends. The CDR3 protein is CASSHDSRLGANVLTF. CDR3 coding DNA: TGCGCCAGCAGCCATGACTCACGGCTTGGGGCCAACGTCCTGACTTTC.

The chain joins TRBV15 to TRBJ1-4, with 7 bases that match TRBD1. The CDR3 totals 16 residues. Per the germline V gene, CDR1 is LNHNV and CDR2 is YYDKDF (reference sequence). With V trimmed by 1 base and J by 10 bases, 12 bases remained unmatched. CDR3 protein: CATSRGVGDSQGKLFF. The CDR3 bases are TGTGCCACCAGCAGAGGGGTGGGGGACAGCCAGGGAAAACTGTTTTTT. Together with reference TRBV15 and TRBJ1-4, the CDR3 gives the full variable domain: DAMVIQNPRYQVTQFGKPVTLSCSQTLNHNVMYWYQQKSSQAPKLLFHYYDKDFNNEADTPDNFQSRRPNTSFCFLDIRSPGLGDTAMYLCATSRGVGDSQGKLFFGSGTQLSVL.

The CDR3 DNA reads TGTGCCAGCGCCCTGGACAGGGTCCGTTACGAGCAGTACTTC. It codes for CASALDRVRYEQYF. V usage is TRBV28 and J usage is TRBJ2-5; 8 nucleotides match TRBD1. TRBJ2-7 matches the DNA end more closely, so the J call is doubtful. Germline V gene data show CDR1 as MDHEN and CDR2 as SYDVKM. This CDR3 region has 14 residues.

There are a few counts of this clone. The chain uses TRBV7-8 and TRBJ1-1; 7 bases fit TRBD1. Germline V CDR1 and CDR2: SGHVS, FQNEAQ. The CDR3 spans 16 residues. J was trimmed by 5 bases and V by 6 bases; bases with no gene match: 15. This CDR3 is CASSVTVDRLETEAFF. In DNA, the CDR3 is TGTGCCAGCAGTGTTACCGTGGACAGGCTGGAAACTGAAGCTTTCTTT.

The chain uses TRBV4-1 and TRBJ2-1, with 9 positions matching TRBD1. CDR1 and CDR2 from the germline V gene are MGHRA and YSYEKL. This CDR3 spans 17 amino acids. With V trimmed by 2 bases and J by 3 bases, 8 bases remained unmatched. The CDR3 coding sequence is TGCGCCAGCAGCCAACCGACGGGACAGGGAAACTACAATGAGCAGTTCTTC. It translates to CASSQPTGQGNYNEQFF.

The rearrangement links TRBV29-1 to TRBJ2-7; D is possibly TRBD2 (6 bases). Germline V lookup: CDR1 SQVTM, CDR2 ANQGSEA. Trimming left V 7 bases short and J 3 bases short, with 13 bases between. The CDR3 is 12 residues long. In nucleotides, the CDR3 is TGCAGCGCCTCAAATAGCGGCTACGAGCAGTACTTC. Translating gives CSASNSGYEQYF.